This TCR beta chain emerged from a study of blood T cells in healthy people across ages. Aged about 6 to 95, donors were systemically healthy Caucasians from Russia. The use of a sample-barcoded 5' primer and a J-beta primer mix characterized a second PCR of about 7 to 12 cycles. TCRdb re-called the 5' RACE reads with MiXCR, one entry per CDR3 protein. Of 800,000 or so distinct CDR3 sequences detected, roughly 60% appear once; the ten largest clones hold roughly 25%. The receptor comes from a man aged 25 to 45 in good health. The sequencing input was blood.

The CDR3 DNA is TGCGCCAGCAGCCAAGTGGATGGTCTTAATGAAAAACTGTTTTTT. This encodes CASSQVDGLNEKLFF. The gene calls are TRBV4-3 and TRBJ1-4; D uncertain. The CDR3 consists of 15 residues. V was trimmed by 1 base and J by 4 bases, leaving 10 bases between them. Germline V lookup: CDR1 LGHNA, CDR2 YSLEER.